These 17 T cell receptor beta chains came from one sample sequenced in a study of blood T cell repertoires in COVID-19. Libraries were prepared by immunoSEQ multiplex PCR; TCRdb keeps only in-frame clonotypes and omits some of them. The sample holds roughly 120,000 clones, roughly 88% seen once. Sequenced sample: peripheral blood. The receptors were gathered from a woman of 80 years or more with active or convalescent COVID-19.

The V and J genes are TRBV5-4 and TRBJ1-2, with 10 bases lining up with TRBD1. V was pared by 0 bases and J by 4 bases, with 6 bases of the junction left unmatched. Germline CDR1 is SGHNT and CDR2 is YYREEE (reference sequence). CDR3 size: 16 residues. CDR3 coding DNA: TGTGCCAGCAGCTTGGTAGTGGGACAGGGGCGCTATGGCTACACCTTC. Its translation: CASSLVVGQGRYGYTF.

The gene calls are TRBV28 and TRBJ2-7; TRBD2 agrees at 7 bases. Germline CDR1 is MDHEN and CDR2 is SYDVKM. With 4 bases clipped from V and 3 bases from J, the junction kept 6 bases outside the gene matches. This CDR3 has 14 residues. CDR3 protein: CASSSDTGGYEQYF. CDR3 nucleotide sequence: TGTGCCAGCAGTTCTGACACGGGAGGCTACGAGCAGTACTTC.

This clone was observed once. The chain recombines TRBV7-9 with TRBJ2-2; D unresolved. The CDR3 spans 15 residues. The germline CDR1 and CDR2 sequences are SEHNR and FQNEAQ (reference sequence). V gave up 2 bases and J gave up 6 bases, with 13 bases separating them. The CDR3 DNA follows: TGTGCCAGCAGCTTACTCAGGCATGACGCCGGGGAGCTGTTTTTT. This encodes CASSLLRHDAGELFF.

The gene calls are TRBV21-1 and TRBJ2-6; TRBD1, the table's D call, was not compared with the DNA. TRBV21-1 is reported as a pseudogene. The CDR3 is 16 amino acids. The CDR3: CASSNRDRAGANVLTF. DNA of the CDR3: TGTGCCAGCAGCAACCGGGACAGGGCTGGGGCCAACGTCCTGACTTTC.

The chain couples TRBV2 to TRBJ2-3, with D maybe TRBD1 (5 bases). Germline CDR1 is SNHLY and CDR2 is FYNNEI. This CDR3 region has 16 residues. The germline V and J ends were trimmed by 4 bases and 0 bases, with 14 bases remaining between them. CDR3 loop: CASSVGALTSTDTQYF. In DNA, the CDR3 is TGTGCCAGCAGTGTTGGGGCGCTAACTAGCACAGATACGCAGTATTTT.

This clone was counted a single time. The V gene is TRBV7-3, the J gene TRBJ2-2; D is perhaps TRBD2 (6 bases). Trimming removed 0 bases at V and 6 bases at J, with 8 bases between. The CDR3 has 14 amino acids. Germline-derived CDR1 and CDR2 are SGHTA and FQGTGA. Here the CDR3 DNA reads TGTGCCAGCAGCTTAACCCGGGAGTCCGGGGAGCTGTTTTTT. The encoded protein is CASSLTRESGELFF.

The rearrangement joins TRBV28 to TRBJ2-1; TRBD1 agrees at 8 bases. The CDR3 has 17 residues. Germline V gene sequence: CDR1 MDHEN, CDR2 SYDVKM. V lost 2 bases and J lost 1; bases outside the gene matches: 7. CDR3 DNA sequence: TGTGCCAGCAGTTTACGACAGGGGCCGACTTCCTACAATGAGCAGTTCTTC. It yields the protein CASSLRQGPTSYNEQFF.

This clone was seen a few times. This chain joins TRBV3-1 (or the pseudogene TRBV3-2) and TRBJ2-1; TRBD2 matches 7 bases. This CDR3 has 14 residues. Trimming at V came to 4 bases and at J to 2 bases, leaving 2 bases not matched to a gene. The V gene's germline CDR1 is LGHDT and CDR2 YNNKEL (reference sequence). For the CDR3, the DNA is TGTGCCAGCAGCCGTAGCGGGCCCTACAATGAGCAGTTCTTC. As protein: CASSRSGPYNEQFF.

The chain's CDR3 is CASSLAVISTDTQYF. Here the CDR3 DNA reads TGCGCCAGCAGCTTGGCCGTTATTAGCACAGATACGCAGTATTTT. J is TRBJ2-3 and V is TRBV5-1; D gene unclear. CDR1 is SGHRS and CDR2 is YFSETQ in the germline V gene. The V gene lost 0 bases and the J gene lost 0 bases, with 8 bases spanning the gap. There are 15 residues in the CDR3.

The CDR3 DNA is TGTGCCAGCAAAGCATCGGGATTTATATACGAGCAGTACTTC. Translating gives CASKASGFIYEQYF. The V call is TRBV6-5, the J call TRBJ2-7, with D tentatively TRBD2 (5 bases). The CDR3 is made up of 14 amino acids. V shed 7 bases and J shed 4 bases, with 17 bases lying between them. Germline V gene data show CDR1 as MNHEY and CDR2 as SVGAGI.

The V call is TRBV7-3, the J call TRBJ2-2; the D gene is possibly TRBD1 (5 bases). The CDR3 runs to 16 residues. The germline CDR1 and CDR2 sequences are SGHTA and FQGTGA. The V and J ends lost 4 bases and 0 bases respectively, with 12 bases between them. CDR3 residues: CASSSRQGANTGELFF. In DNA form, the CDR3 reads TGTGCCAGCAGCTCCCGCCAGGGCGCGAACACCGGGGAGCTGTTTTTT.

The chain employs TRBV7-8 and TRBJ2-5, with 7 bases that match TRBD2. After removal of 5 bases from V and 0 bases from J, the junction contained 6 bases not matched to a gene. The CDR3 runs to 15 residues. Germline assignment: CDR1 SGHVS and CDR2 FQNEAQ. The CDR3 spells CASSPTGTNQETQYF. DNA for the CDR3: TGTGCCAGCAGCCCGACCGGGACTAACCAAGAGACCCAGTACTTC.

The chain couples TRBV4-2 to TRBJ2-1, with 12 bases aligning to TRBD2. The CDR3 spans 16 residues. J gave up 15 bases and V 0 bases, and 12 bases lay outside the gene matches. Germline V CDR1 and CDR2: LGHNA, YNFKEQ. The CDR3 sequence is CASSQDTASGRAEGFF. Written as DNA, the CDR3 is TGTGCCAGCAGCCAAGATACGGCTAGCGGGAGGGCCGAGGGGTTCTTC.

This sequence joins TRBV5-1 and TRBJ2-3; tentative D call: TRBD2 (6 bases). Trimming stripped 3 bases from V and 3 bases from J, with 17 bases between. The CDR3 is 16 amino acids. Germline V lookup: CDR1 SGHRS, CDR2 YFSETQ. The CDR3 region has the DNA TGCGCCAGCAGCTCGGACTACGGGTGGCGGACAGATACGCAGTATTTT. Translation gives CASSSDYGWRTDTQYF.

This clone was counted between two and nine times. CDR3 protein: CASSQGWQLNQPQHF. CDR3 bases: TGCGCCAGCAGCCAAGGGTGGCAGTTAAATCAGCCCCAGCATTTT. This sequence joins TRBV4-1 and TRBJ1-5, with no clear D. Germline-derived CDR1 and CDR2 are MGHRA and YSYEKL. This CDR3 spans 15 amino acids. V lost 1 base and J 4 bases, leaving 11 bases between the germline ends.

V and J are TRBV6-4 and TRBJ1-5, with D unresolved. Germline values: CDR1 MRHNA, CDR2 SNTAGT. Trimming took off 5 bases at V and 4 bases at J, with 9 bases between the two ends. The length of the CDR3 is 13 residues. The CDR3 loop is CASSPVWNQPQHF. CDR3 in DNA: TGTGCCAGCAGTCCAGTATGGAATCAGCCCCAGCATTTT.

Only a few counts were recorded for this clone. The genes are TRBV9 and TRBJ1-2, with D hard to call. CDR1 is SGDLS and CDR2 is YYNGEE in the germline V gene. This CDR3 comprises 15 residues. Trimming removed 4 bases from V and 2 bases from J, with 15 bases in between. The CDR3 region has the DNA TGTGCCAGCAGCCTACTGGCAGGCTCCAACTATGGCTACACCTTC. Its translation: CASSLLAGSNYGYTF. The whole variable domain, filled in from reference TRBV9 and TRBJ1-2, reads DSGVTQTPKHLITATGQRVTLRCSPRSGDLSVYWYQQSLDQGLQFLIQYYNGEERAKGNILERFSAQQFPDLHSELNLSSLELGDSALYFCASSLLAGSNYGYTFGSGTRLTVV.